This T cell receptor beta chain appears in the sequencing data of a study of blood T cells in healthy people across ages. Study findings and constraints: Aged donors had fewer naive CD4+ cells and lower diversity than long-lived donors.

The V and J ends lost 2 bases and 8 bases, in that order; junction bases with no gene match: 7. This CDR3 contains 15 residues. Germline CDR1 SGDLS, CDR2 YYNGEE. A second about 7 to 11 cycle PCR used barcoded and J-beta primers. MiXCR, applied by TCRdb to the 5' RACE reads, yields one record per CDR3 protein. The profile shows roughly 1.7 million distinct CDR3 sequences, 30% to 40% of them singletons. With regard to this clonotype: The antigen is unknown.

V is TRBV9 and J is TRBJ1-4; 9 bases align to TRBD1. This sequence originates from a woman in her twenties or thirties in good health. What was sequenced was blood. CDR3 sequence: CASSVAGTGREKLFF. DNA of the CDR3: TGTGCCAGCAGCGTGGCCGGGACAGGGAGAGAAAAACTGTTTTTT.